This T cell receptor beta chain was found in a study of regulatory T cells in long-lasting Graves disease (dated by TCRdb to the early 2020s). Turning to the overall study: Antithyroid drugs had been taken for less than 3 months by newly diagnosed Graves' disease patients. TCR sequencing covered 13 persistent and some 20 newly diagnosed Graves' disease patients, 33 samples in total. Patients with persistent Graves' disease were compared with patients with newly diagnosed Graves' disease using TCR sequencing and RNA sequencing of peripheral blood. The study was conducted in China and was registered as a clinical trial. Points the paper makes about the study in general: The small sample size was acknowledged by the authors as a limitation that may reduce accuracy. Only the TCR beta chain was sequenced and analyzed. Compared with newly diagnosed patients, patients with persistent Graves' disease had lower TCR Shannon entropy and fewer highly expanded clones, which suggests clonal expansion. A larger number of public clonotypes was shared among persistent patients (around 2,500) than among newly diagnosed patients (about 990). Peripheral blood alone was examined, since thyroid tissue, which constituted the primary lesion, could not be accessed. Preferential use of TRBV28, TRBJ1-2 and TRBJ2-5 was observed in persistent disease, whereas TRBV20-1 and TRBJ2-1 were favored in newly diagnosed disease.

V and J lose 2 bases and 5 bases, and a span of 12 bases separates them. From its cysteine to its phenylalanine, the CDR3 spans 14 amino acids. The DNA shown is the 42-base CDR3, in frame from base 1. CDR1 and CDR2, per the germline V gene, are MDHEN and SYDVKM. In the case of this clonotype: Which antigen it targets is not known. The input lacks base qualities; no much larger clone sits a single base away.

The library was produced with multiplex PCR. TCRdb names Illumina HiSeq 4000 as the instrument used. iRepertoire HTBI primers and Arm-PCR amplification of CDR3 regions were used to construct TCR beta libraries. PCR products were gel purified before sequencing. From the authors' description of their analysis: Across samples, approximately 68 TRBV and 13 to 15 TRBJ segments were identified and used for gene usage analysis of CDR3 amino acid clonotypes. COPE and FqMerger were used to merge filtered high-quality paired reads into contigs. BLAST was used to align contigs to IMGT TRBV, TRBD and TRBJ reference genes, and CDR3 was defined according to IMGT. Any clonotype with a frequency above 0.1% was counted as a highly expanded clone. Repertoire diversity was measured by Shannon entropy, and V-J evenness by the Gini coefficient. Clonotypes shared by more than one individual were considered public. Using fastp at Q25 and MiXCR, TCRdb reprocessed the public reads and kept productive beta chains. Merged by CDR3 protein, the rows form single entries marked with the most common genes and DNA. Here the V and J calls rest on TCRdb's processing, not on the authors' analysis. This sample comprises some 600,000 distinct CDR3 sequences, roughly a sixth of them detected only once. Around 13% of the sample comes from the top ten.

The meaning of the sample's time point label: newly diagnosed GD, antithyroid drugs for less than 3 months. For both TCR sequencing and RNA sequencing, RNA was extracted from PBMCs in TRIzol. The diagnosis of Graves' disease was made according to American Thyroid Association guidelines. Patients were recruited from an endocrinology department in Xi'an, China. From each patient, around 9 milliliters of peripheral blood was collected into an EDTA anticoagulant tube. Ficoll Paque Plus density gradient separation was used to isolate PBMCs, and no further T cell sorting was performed. RNA quality was checked with an Agilent 2100 Bioanalyzer and agarose gel, and concentration with a NanoDrop 2000. These data were also reused for a study on T cells in Graves' hyperthyroidism and ophthalmopathy. The second paper states: Graves' hyperthyroidism was defined as stable when no progression to ophthalmopathy occurred over 18 months of follow-up. Hyperthyroidism patients were aged 18 to 65 years and newly diagnosed, with disease duration of less than 2 months. Any patient with an uncontrolled infection, another autoimmune disease, pregnancy or lactation was excluded. Clinical symptoms, serum thyroxine and TRAb, thyroid ultrasound, and orbital computed tomography formed the basis for the diagnoses. The TCR CDR3 was subjected to a first round of RT-PCR using the HTBI primer set and the Qiagen OneStep RT-PCR kit. Blood samples also contained most of the expanded thyroid clonotypes (frequency above 0.001), which suggests that blood repertoires may reflect thyroid immune responses. In cross-validation, a model built on a 13 V-J signature told ophthalmopathy apart from stable hyperthyroidism with about 90% sensitivity and about 81% specificity, and in testing the same model reached 80%/75%. In validation, progression to ophthalmopathy was predicted by the model with 70.59% sensitivity and 72% to 85% specificity, a median of roughly 6.4 months before onset. To identify distinguishing TCR V-J signatures, a discovery cohort of some 99 patients was used, comprising fewer than 45 with Graves' ophthalmopathy and about 59 with stable Graves' hyperthyroidism. Prospective prediction of ophthalmopathy was tested in an independent validation cohort consisting of 18 to 20 hyperthyroidism patients and around 17 patients who later progressed to ophthalmopathy. The approximately 100 discovery patients were divided at random into training and test sets in a 7:3 ratio. In roughly six Graves' hyperthyroidism patients, the study also compared T-cell repertoires from thyroid tissue with T-cell repertoires from blood. Following sampling, methimazole starting at 30 mg daily was given to hyperthyroidism patients, and high-dose intravenous methylprednisolone was given to ophthalmopathy patients. The libraries were constructed in a second round of multiplex PCR and then size-selected and purified. Libraries were sequenced paired-end with 100 bp reads on an Illumina HiSeq2000. Raw data were processed with SOAPnuke, discarding reads with adapters, uncalled bases, mean Phred below 15, or no exact constant-primer or identifier match. High-quality paired reads were merged with COPE v1.2.5, and unique nucleotide sequences were defined as clonotypes. Clonotypes were aligned to IMGT TRBV, TRBD and TRBJ reference segments using MiTCR v1.1. The analysis included only V-J combinations with a frequency above 0.0001, which together covered 99% to 99.2% of the repertoires. The TCS score was defined as F50 (clonal expansion) divided by E x V (chaos), with BLOSUM62-based TCRdist calculated between CDR3 peptides within each V-J. Welch's t-statistics and random forest reduced fewer than 550 V-J features to under 15, which were used in a naive Bayes classifier (R e1071). Sample size was not statistically predetermined, and investigators were not blinded to group allocation. According to the paper, TCR Vbeta CDR3 sequencing was carried out on over 130 peripheral blood samples, which came from about 45 ophthalmopathy, approximately 78 hyperthyroidism and roughly 17 progressor patients.

The receptor comes from a man younger than 30 with Graves disease. Donor details come from another sample of the same person, matched by shared clones. The source material was peripheral blood mononuclear cells (PBMCs), sampled at new diagnosis, from a patient treated with antithyroid drugs. The chain joins TRBV28 to TRBJ1-2, with no D gene named confidently. The nucleotides read TGTGCCAGCAGTTTACCCGGGTTTAGTTATGGCTACACCTTC. This codes for CASSLPGFSYGYTF.